Following are 31 T cell receptor beta chains from one sample sequenced in a study of blood T cells in healthy people across ages. Primers used in a second PCR of roughly 7 to 12 cycles were a sample-barcoded 5' primer and a J-beta primer mix. TCRdb reprocessed the 5' RACE reads via MiXCR and lists one record per CDR3 protein. The sample lists under 800,000 distinct CDR3 sequences, approximately 43% occurring once. The specimen was blood. Receptor source: an older woman in good health.

V is TRBV20-1 and J is TRBJ2-1, with D perhaps matching TRBD2 (5 bases). The J call may be mistaken, given a closer DNA end match to TRBJ2-7. This CDR3 contains 13 residues. Per the germline V gene, CDR1 is DFQATT and CDR2 is SNEGSKA (reference sequence). CDR3 in DNA: TGCAGTGCTAGAGATCTCCCCGGGGACGAGCAGTACTTC. Its protein is CSARDLPGDEQYF.

This clonotype was counted only a few times. The chain couples TRBV12-3 or TRBV12-4 to TRBJ2-5, with TRBD1 as a possible D gene (5 bases). The CDR3 covers 15 residues. V was clipped by 4 bases and J by 5 bases, with 17 bases between them. The CDR3 DNA reads as TGTGCCAGCAGTTCCCCCAAGACAGTTCGGGAGACCCAGTACTTC. As protein: CASSSPKTVRETQYF.

This clonotype was observed a few times. The chain couples TRBV12-3 or TRBV12-4 to TRBJ1-6, with D uncertain. V was pared by 7 bases and J by 15 bases, with 13 bases between. The CDR3 has 11 residues. DNA for the CDR3: TGTGCCAGCACCGCCACCCAGAACCTCCACTTT. As protein: CASTATQNLHF.

V is TRBV20-1 and J is TRBJ2-7; 10 nucleotides agree with TRBD2. CDR3 length: 14 residues. The V gene end was trimmed by 3 bases and the J gene end by 0 bases; junction bases not matched to a gene: 2. Germline CDR1 and CDR2: DFQATT and SNEGSKA (reference sequence). In DNA form, the CDR3 reads TGCAGTGCTAGGAGACTAGCGGGCTCCTACGAGCAGTACTTC. It codes for CSARRLAGSYEQYF.

The sample holds a few counts of this clonotype. The chain combines TRBV11-1 with TRBJ1-2; 7 bases are shared with TRBD1. The V and J ends lost 2 bases and 6 bases, in that order; junction bases with no gene match: 6. CDR1 SGHAT and CDR2 FQDESV come from the germline V gene (reference sequence). The CDR3 runs 14 residues. The CDR3 loop is CASSLRMTGNGYTF. DNA of the CDR3: TGTGCCAGCAGCTTAAGGATGACAGGGAATGGCTACACCTTC.

V gene TRBV28 combines with J gene TRBJ2-7, with 9 bases that match TRBD2. CDR1 is MDHEN, CDR2 SYDVKM, per germline. The ends lost 3 bases at V and 4 bases at J; junction bases unmatched: 1. The CDR3 length is 13 residues. The CDR3 protein is CASSFLAGYEQYF. The CDR3, as DNA: TGTGCCAGCAGTTTCCTAGCGGGGTACGAGCAGTACTTC.

The chain employs TRBV20-1 and TRBJ2-5; 7 positions agree with TRBD1. This CDR3 has 14 amino acids. Trimming cost V 5 bases and J 1 base; bases outside gene matches: 7. CDR1 and CDR2 (germline): DFQATT, SNEGSKA (reference sequence). CDR3 protein: CSASPGTVQETQYF. The CDR3 DNA follows: TGCAGTGCTTCCCCCGGGACAGTCCAAGAGACCCAGTACTTC.

This clonotype was picked up many times. A read error may produce the germline difference seen at one junction end. The chain carries TRBV5-1 and TRBJ2-5; D uncertain. CDR1 is SGHRS, CDR2 YFSETQ, per germline. This CDR3 has 13 amino acids. CDR3 region: CASSLGIQETQYF. The CDR3 bases are TGTGCCAGCAGTTTAGGGATTCAAGAGACCCAGTACTTC.

This clonotype was seen a single time. The chain has TRBV5-5 and TRBJ2-1; TRBD2 agrees at 10 bases. The CDR3 length is 16 residues. V gave up 4 bases and J gave up 4 bases; unmatched junction bases: 8. Germline V gene lookup returns CDR1 SGHKS and CDR2 YYEKEE (reference sequence). DNA of the CDR3: TGTGCCAGCAGCCGTCGCGCTAGCGGGAGTTACAATGAGCAGTTCTTC. As protein: CASSRRASGSYNEQFF.

The J gene is TRBJ2-3, the V gene TRBV12-3 or TRBV12-4, with 10 bases matching TRBD2. The length of the CDR3 is 15 residues. V shed 5 bases, J shed 4 bases, and the junction held 6 bases outside the gene matches. CDR3 loop: CASSDSGRPSDTQYF. The CDR3 bases are TGTGCCAGCAGTGATAGCGGGAGGCCATCAGATACGCAGTATTTT.

Concerning this clonotype: A much larger clone differs from this one at a single base, so this may be a read error. CDR3 sequence: CSASPGTSGSSEQYF. The CDR3 DNA reads as TGCAGTGCTAGCCCAGGGACTAGCGGGAGTAGCGAGCAGTACTTC. The chain uses TRBV20-1 and TRBJ2-7; 14 bases are shared with TRBD2. Germline loops: CDR1 DFQATT, CDR2 SNEGSKA (reference sequence). The CDR3 runs to 15 residues. V trimming: 3 bases; J trimming: 6 bases; junction bases outside the gene matches: 7.

The rearrangement uses TRBV29-1 and TRBJ2-7; D possibly corresponds to TRBD2 (6 bases). The J call is in doubt because the DNA end fits TRBJ2-5 better. The CDR3 spans 14 residues. Looked up from germline, CDR1 is SQVTM and CDR2 is ANQGSEA. The CDR3 loop reads CSVSDGTSLETQYF. In DNA, the CDR3 is TGCAGCGTCAGTGACGGTACTAGCCTAGAGACCCAGTACTTC.

The rearrangement uses TRBV28 and TRBJ2-5; 9 bases match TRBD2. Germline CDR1 and CDR2: MDHEN and SYDVKM. The CDR3 runs to 16 residues. The junction had 10 bases not matched to a gene; V was cut back by 6 bases and J by 2 bases. The CDR3 DNA sequence: TGTGCCAGCAGCACATTAGCGGGGGCAGATCAAGAGACCCAGTACTTC. Protein: CASSTLAGADQETQYF.

Points on this clonotype: A much larger clone lies a single base off, so this may be a read error. The chain links TRBV13 to TRBJ1-6; 7 positions match TRBD1. Germline CDR1 reads PRHDT; CDR2 reads FYEKMQ (reference sequence). CDR3 size: 16 residues. The CDR3 is CASGLRPTGLGSPLHF. CDR3 coding DNA: TGTGCCAGCGGCTTAAGGCCGACAGGGTTAGGGTCACCCCTCCACTTT.

The chain has TRBV4-3 and TRBJ2-7; possible D gene TRBD1, 5 bases. V was cut by 4 bases and J by 1 base, with 17 bases left in between. The CDR3 has 16 amino acids. Germline assignment: CDR1 LGHNA and CDR2 YSLEER. The CDR3, as DNA: TGCGCCAGCAGCCTCCACCGGAACAGGCGTTCCTACGAGCAGTACTTC. This codes for CASSLHRNRRSYEQYF.

This rearrangement joins TRBV7-2 to TRBJ2-3; D ambiguous. This CDR3 comprises 13 residues. Germline lookup yields CDR1 SGHTA and CDR2 FQGNSA. V dropped 6 bases and J dropped 7 bases, with 14 bases sitting between them. In DNA, the CDR3 is TGTGCCAGCAGAGGGAAGACTGGATATACGCAGTATTTT. Its protein is CASRGKTGYTQYF.

The V and J genes are TRBV30 and TRBJ2-7; no clear D gene. CDR1 GTSNPN and CDR2 SVGIG come from the germline V gene (reference sequence). With 4 bases removed from V and 3 bases from J, the gap between germline ends came to 13 bases. This CDR3 contains 13 residues. The CDR3 region is CAWKYSRDYEQYF. In DNA, the CDR3 is TGTGCCTGGAAATATTCTCGCGACTACGAGCAGTACTTC.

CDR3 coding DNA: TGCAGTGCTAGAGATCCGTCTAAAAACATTCAGTACTTC. This codes for CSARDPSKNIQYF. J is TRBJ2-4 and V is TRBV20-1; D unclear. Trimming took off 0 bases at V and 4 bases at J, with 7 bases between the two ends. This CDR3 comprises 13 residues. Germline loops: CDR1 DFQATT, CDR2 SNEGSKA (reference sequence).

V usage is TRBV7-9 and J usage is TRBJ2-1; D is uncertain. The assigned J gene may be wrong: the sequence end matches TRBJ2-7 better. Germline V gene sequence: CDR1 SEHNR, CDR2 FQNEAQ (reference sequence). The CDR3 has 14 amino acids. CDR3 bases: TGTGCCAGCAGCTTAAGCCTCTCCTACAATGAGCAGTACTTC. Translation: CASSLSLSYNEQYF.

This chain joins TRBV20-1 and TRBJ2-7; possible D gene TRBD1, 5 bases. This CDR3 region has 12 residues. CDR1 is DFQATT and CDR2 is SNEGSKA in the germline V gene (reference sequence). The germline V and J ends were trimmed by 3 bases and 3 bases, with 9 bases remaining between them. CDR3 coding DNA: TGCAGTGCTAGGACAGTGAGCTACGAGCAGTACTTC. This gives the protein CSARTVSYEQYF.

This chain uses TRBV5-5 with TRBJ1-1; 9 nucleotides agree with TRBD1. CDR1 is SGHKS and CDR2 is YYEKEE in the germline V gene (reference sequence). V shed 5 bases and J 4 bases; nucleotides not matched to a gene: 9. The CDR3 sequence is 15 residues long. The CDR3 nucleotides are TGTGCCAGCAGTCCGGGACAGGGCCGTGGCACTGAAGCTTTCTTT. The encoded protein is CASSPGQGRGTEAFF.

The gene calls are TRBV20-1 and TRBJ2-7; 8 bases line up with TRBD2. The germline V gene encodes CDR1 DFQATT and CDR2 SNEGSKA (reference sequence). Germline trimming cut 6 bases from V and 0 bases from J; bases unmatched to any gene: 10. The CDR3 spans 15 residues. The CDR3 DNA is TGCAGTGCCCGGGCGGTGACTAGCGACTCCTACGAGCAGTACTTC. It specifies CSARAVTSDSYEQYF.

About this clonotype: A read error may be the cause here, since a much bigger clone is one base away. The genes are TRBV6-2 or TRBV6-3 and TRBJ2-1; either TRBD1 or TRBD2 may supply D (5 bases each). Per the germline V gene, CDR1 is MNHEY and CDR2 is SVGEGT. This CDR3 spans 14 amino acids. The CDR3 loop is CANSSINGAGEQFF. CDR3 DNA sequence: TGTGCCAACAGTTCCATAAACGGGGCTGGTGAGCAGTTCTTC.

This clonotype has at least ten counts. The chain has TRBV29-1 and TRBJ2-1, with a tentative D call TRBD2 (5 bases). The CDR3 sequence is 14 residues long. Germline V CDR1 and CDR2: SQVTM, ANQGSEA. Trimming took off 4 bases at V and 4 bases at J, with 14 bases between the two ends. CDR3 coding DNA: TGCAGCGTTGTTGAGGCGGGCGGTTACAATGAGCAGTTCTTC. Translating gives CSVVEAGGYNEQFF.

This chain uses TRBV10-3 with TRBJ2-6; D might be TRBD2 (6 bases). Per germline, CDR1 ENHRY and CDR2 SYGVKD. Between the trimmed V and J ends, which lost 0 bases and 0 bases, there was a span of 6 bases. There are 16 residues in the CDR3. The CDR3 region has the DNA TGTGCCATCAGTGAGTCGGGGGGCTCTGGGGCCAACGTCCTGACTTTC. This encodes CAISESGGSGANVLTF.

The gene calls are TRBV20-1 and TRBJ1-6, with D hard to call. V shed 0 bases and J shed 0 bases, with 9 bases lying between them. This CDR3 is 16 amino acids long. Per germline, CDR1 DFQATT and CDR2 SNEGSKA (reference sequence). DNA for the CDR3: TGCAGTGCTAGAGATCTCCAGAGCTCCTATAATTCACCCCTCCACTTT. Protein sequence: CSARDLQSSYNSPLHF.

The chain links TRBV5-1 to TRBJ2-7, with 9 positions matching TRBD2. J was trimmed by 3 bases and V by 0 bases; bases with no gene match: 10. Germline V CDR1 and CDR2: SGHRS, YFSETQ. This CDR3 comprises 17 residues. The CDR3: CASSLAAGLAGNYEQYF. In nucleotides, the CDR3 is TGCGCCAGCAGCTTGGCAGCGGGACTAGCAGGGAACTACGAGCAGTACTTC. Full variable domain (missing parts from reference TRBV5-1 and TRBJ2-7): KAGVTQTPRYLIKTRGQQVTLSCSPISGHRSVSWYQQTPGQGLQFLFEYFSETQRNKGNFPGRFSGRQFSNSRSEMNVSTLELGDSALYLCASSLAAGLAGNYEQYFGPGTRLTVT.

The V and J genes are TRBV20-1 and TRBJ2-1; TRBD1 is a possible D gene (7 bases). The CDR3 extends over 13 amino acids. V lost 8 bases to trimming and J lost 7 bases, with 18 bases between them. Germline values: CDR1 DFQATT, CDR2 SNEGSKA (reference sequence). CDR3 DNA sequence: TGCAGTCTTTGGGCAGGGGGGATGAATGAGCAGTTCTTC. It encodes CSLWAGGMNEQFF.

This clonotype occurred once. This chain uses TRBV29-1 with TRBJ2-1; 9 bases fit TRBD2. This CDR3 is built from 17 residues. V was pared by 6 bases and J by 1 base, with 13 bases of the junction left unmatched. Germline V gives CDR1 SQVTM, CDR2 ANQGSEA. The CDR3 sequence: CSVEQGSGLASYNEQFF. CDR3 coding DNA: TGCAGCGTGGAACAGGGGAGCGGACTAGCGTCCTACAATGAGCAGTTCTTC.

This clonotype has a count of ten or more. The chain has TRBV15 and TRBJ2-1, with D unresolved. Germline-derived CDR1 and CDR2 are LNHNV and YYDKDF (reference sequence). Between the trimmed V and J ends, which lost 3 bases and 9 bases, there was a span of 12 bases. This CDR3 contains 13 residues. CDR3 bases: TGTGCCACCAGCAGCGAATGGTGGACTGAGCAGTTCTTC. Protein product: CATSSEWWTEQFF.

The genes are TRBV14 and TRBJ2-5; no firm D call. The end of the DNA is better explained by TRBJ2-7, so the J call may be wrong. Germline CDR1 and CDR2: SGHDN and FVKESK. The CDR3 is 16 residues long. The CDR3, as DNA: TGTGCCAGCAGCCAACTAACTACGGACGGTTACTACGAGCAGTACTTC. Amino acid sequence: CASSQLTTDGYYEQYF.